Given below is one T cell receptor beta chain in context. Germline V CDR1 and CDR2: GTSNPN, SVGIG (reference sequence). Trimming took 1 base from V and 5 from J, leaving 9 bases between them. CDR3 length: 13 residues. The sample belongs to a study of radiation and T cells in renal cell carcinoma. Turning to the study itself: Nephrectomy followed 15 Gy stereotactic body radiation by 4 weeks.

Time point denoted: blood 2 weeks post-SBRT. Treatment noted: 15 Gy SBRT to primary tumor, nephrectomy 4 weeks later. Radiation-treated patients gave blood at baseline, week 2 and week 4. The tumor was a clear cell renal cell carcinoma. TCRdb keeps only in-frame clones here, not all; method: immunoSEQ multiplex PCR. The sample contains roughly 130,000 clones, more than 70% of which appear only once. This specimen consisted of blood, obtained from a patient whose treatment included radiotherapy and nephrectomy. The rearrangement links TRBV30 to TRBJ1-5; D not certain. This receptor was identified in a woman between 65 and 79 years old with renal cell carcinoma. This CDR3 reads CAWSGGWDQPQHF. DNA for the CDR3: TGTGCCTGGAGTGGGGGTTGGGATCAGCCCCAGCATTTT.